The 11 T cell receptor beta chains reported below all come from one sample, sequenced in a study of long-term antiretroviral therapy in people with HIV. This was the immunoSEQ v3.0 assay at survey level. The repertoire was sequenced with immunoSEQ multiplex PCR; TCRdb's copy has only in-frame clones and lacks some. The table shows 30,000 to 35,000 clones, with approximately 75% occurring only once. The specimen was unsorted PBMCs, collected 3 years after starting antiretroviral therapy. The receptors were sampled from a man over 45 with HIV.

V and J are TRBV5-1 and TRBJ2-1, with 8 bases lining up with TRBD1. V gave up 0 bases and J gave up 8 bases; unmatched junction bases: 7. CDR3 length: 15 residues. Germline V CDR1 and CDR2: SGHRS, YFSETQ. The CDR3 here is CASSLANQGADEQFF. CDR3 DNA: TGCGCCAGCAGCTTGGCCAATCAGGGGGCGGATGAGCAGTTCTTC.

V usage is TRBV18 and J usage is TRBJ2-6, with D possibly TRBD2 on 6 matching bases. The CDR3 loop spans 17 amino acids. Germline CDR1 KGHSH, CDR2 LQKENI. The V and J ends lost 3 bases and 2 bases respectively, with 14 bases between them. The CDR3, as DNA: TGTGCCAGCTCACCCGTAGGAGGGTTCCCTGGGGCCAACGTCCTGACTTTC. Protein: CASSPVGGFPGANVLTF.

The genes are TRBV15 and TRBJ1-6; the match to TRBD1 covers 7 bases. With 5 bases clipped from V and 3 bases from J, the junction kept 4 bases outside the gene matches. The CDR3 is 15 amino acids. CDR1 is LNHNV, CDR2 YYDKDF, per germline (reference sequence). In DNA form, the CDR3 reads TGTGCCACCAGCGAATGGACAGGCTATAATTCACCCCTCCACTTT. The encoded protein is CATSEWTGYNSPLHF.

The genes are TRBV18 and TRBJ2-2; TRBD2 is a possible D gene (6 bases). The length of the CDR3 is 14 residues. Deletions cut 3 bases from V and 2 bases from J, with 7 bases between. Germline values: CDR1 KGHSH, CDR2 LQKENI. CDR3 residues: CASSPGTNTGELFF. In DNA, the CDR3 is TGTGCCAGCTCACCTGGGACTAACACCGGGGAGCTGTTTTTT.

DNA of the CDR3: TGTGCCAGCAGCCCGGGAGCAGGGCACTACGAGCAGTACTTC. Translating gives CASSPGAGHYEQYF. The rearrangement uses TRBV7-2 and TRBJ2-7, with D perhaps TRBD2 (6 bases). Trimming removed 5 bases at V and 3 bases at J, with 14 bases between. Germline CDR1 SGHTA, CDR2 FQGNSA. The CDR3 loop spans 14 amino acids.

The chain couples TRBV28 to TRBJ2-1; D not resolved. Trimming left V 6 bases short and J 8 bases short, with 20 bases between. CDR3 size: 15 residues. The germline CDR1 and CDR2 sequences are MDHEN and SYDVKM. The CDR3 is CASSRLGSLSHEQFF. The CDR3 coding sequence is TGTGCCAGCAGCCGACTTGGATCGCTCTCCCATGAGCAGTTCTTC.

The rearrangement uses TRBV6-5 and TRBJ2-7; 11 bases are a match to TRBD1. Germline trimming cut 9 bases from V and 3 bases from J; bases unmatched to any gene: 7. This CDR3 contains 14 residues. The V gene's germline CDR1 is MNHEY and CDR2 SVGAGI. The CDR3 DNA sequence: TGTGCCAGTGAAACCGGGACAGGGGGCTACGAGCAGTACTTC. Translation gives CASETGTGGYEQYF.

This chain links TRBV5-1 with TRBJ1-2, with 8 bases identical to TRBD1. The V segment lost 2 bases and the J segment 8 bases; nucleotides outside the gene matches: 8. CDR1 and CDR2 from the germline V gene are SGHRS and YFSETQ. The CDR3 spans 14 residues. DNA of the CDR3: TGCGCCAGCAGCTTAACGACAGGGGAGCGCGGCTACACCTTC. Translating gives CASSLTTGERGYTF.

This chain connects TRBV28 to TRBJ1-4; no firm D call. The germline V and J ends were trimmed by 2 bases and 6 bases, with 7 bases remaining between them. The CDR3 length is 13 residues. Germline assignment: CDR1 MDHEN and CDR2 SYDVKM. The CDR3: CASSLDGYEKLFF. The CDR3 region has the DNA TGTGCCAGCAGTTTAGATGGCTATGAAAAACTGTTTTTT.

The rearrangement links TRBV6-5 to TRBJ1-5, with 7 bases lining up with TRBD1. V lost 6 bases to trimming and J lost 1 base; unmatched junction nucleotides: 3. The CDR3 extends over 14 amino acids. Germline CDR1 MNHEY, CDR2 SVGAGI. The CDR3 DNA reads TGTGCCAGCAGCCAGGGGGGCAGCAATCAGCCCCAGCATTTT. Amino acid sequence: CASSQGGSNQPQHF.

The CDR3 DNA is TGTGCCAGCAGCTTAATCGGGGAAAAACTGTTTTTT. This sequence encodes CASSLIGEKLFF. J is TRBJ1-4 and V is TRBV7-2, with D unresolved. CDR3 size: 12 residues. V was shortened by 2 bases and J by 8 bases, with 6 bases between the two germline ends. Looked up from germline, CDR1 is SGHTA and CDR2 is FQGNSA.